The 29 T cell receptor beta chains in this list originate from one sample, sequenced in a study of untreated major depressive disorder. Method: immunoSEQ multiplex PCR; TCRdb's copy keeps in-frame clones and lacks some. This sample has some 21,000 clones, with around 87% found just once. Sample: CD4+ T cells from PBMCs. The source of these receptors is a woman in her twenties or thirties in good health.

The chain combines TRBV2 with TRBJ2-5; 11 bases are a match to TRBD1. The CDR3 is 15 residues long. The germline gives CDR1 SNHLY, CDR2 FYNNEI. After removal of 1 base from V and 5 bases from J, the junction contained 3 bases not matched to a gene. DNA of the CDR3: TGTGCCAGCAGTGAAGAGGGACAGGGGGGGGAGACCCAGTACTTC. Protein: CASSEEGQGGETQYF.

CDR3 bases: TGTGCTAGTCAGGGGGACGGGAACACTGAAGCTTTCTTT. It is translated as CASQGDGNTEAFF. The chain combines TRBV11-2 with TRBJ1-1, with 7 bases identical to TRBD1. This CDR3 has 13 residues. The germline CDR1 and CDR2 sequences are SGHAT and FQNNGV.

This sequence joins TRBV7-2 and TRBJ2-7; 9 bases are a match to TRBD1. The length of the CDR3 is 15 residues. V dropped 2 bases and J dropped 4; count of bases not matched to a gene: 6. Germline V gene sequence: CDR1 SGHTA, CDR2 FQGNSA. In DNA, the CDR3 is TGTGCCAGCAGCTTAAACACAGGGGGCGCATACGAGCAGTACTTC. Translating it yields CASSLNTGGAYEQYF.

This clone has only a few counts. The chain recombines TRBV10-3 with TRBJ2-7, with 9 positions matching TRBD2. The CDR3 totals 16 residues. Germline CDR1 is ENHRY and CDR2 is SYGVKD. Trimming cost V 7 bases and J 1 base; bases outside gene matches: 11. CDR3 in amino acids: CAITASGTSFSYEQYF. The CDR3 nucleotides are TGTGCCATCACCGCTTCCGGGACTAGCTTTTCCTACGAGCAGTACTTC.

The chain carries TRBV28 and TRBJ1-1; D uncertain. The CDR3 loop spans 12 amino acids. V lost 8 bases and J 5 bases, leaving 12 bases between the germline ends. CDR1 and CDR2 from the germline V gene are MDHEN and SYDVKM. CDR3 loop: CASGTAGTEAFF. The CDR3 bases are TGTGCCAGCGGTACCGCCGGGACTGAAGCTTTCTTT.

The table lists this clone with a count of one. V usage is TRBV25-1 and J usage is TRBJ2-7, with 7 bases lining up with TRBD1. Per the germline V gene, CDR1 is MGHDK and CDR2 is SYGVNS. The CDR3 consists of 15 residues. Unmatched junction bases numbered 9, after V lost 1 base and J lost 6 bases. The DNA for the CDR3 is TGTGCCAGCAGTGAATTGGGACAGCAGAGGGGCGAGCAGTACTTC. Translation gives CASSELGQQRGEQYF.

The chain carries TRBV7-9 and TRBJ2-6; D ambiguous. V lost 6 bases, J lost 0 bases, and 12 bases lay in between. The CDR3 is 16 amino acids. Germline V gene sequence: CDR1 SEHNR, CDR2 FQNEAQ (reference sequence). CDR3 coding DNA: TGTGCCAGCAGGCCCCGGCAGGCCTCTGGGGCCAACGTCCTGACTTTC. Translated: CASRPRQASGANVLTF. Full variable domain (missing parts from reference TRBV7-9 and TRBJ2-6): DTGVSQNPRHKITKRGQNVTFRCDPISEHNRLYWYRQTLGQGPEFLTYFQNEAQLEKSRLLSDRFSAERPKGSFSTLEIQRTEQGDSAMYLCASRPRQASGANVLTFGAGSRLTVL.

J is TRBJ2-5 and V is TRBV5-1; TRBD1 matches 8 bases. Looked up from germline, CDR1 is SGHRS and CDR2 is YFSETQ. V trimming: 4 bases; J trimming: 2 bases; junction bases outside the gene matches: 10. CDR3 size: 16 residues. CDR3 residues: CASSPTGTGGQETQYF. Here the CDR3 DNA reads TGCGCCAGCAGCCCTACGGGGACAGGAGGTCAAGAGACCCAGTACTTC.

The chain has TRBV5-1 and TRBJ1-2; TRBD1 is a possible D gene (5 bases). CDR1 is SGHRS, CDR2 YFSETQ, per germline. The CDR3 is 14 amino acids. Trimming took 0 bases from V and 8 from J, leaving 14 bases between them. The CDR3 bases are TGCGCCAGCAGCTTGGCTAGGCTGGAGGGGGGCTACACCTTC. Translating gives CASSLARLEGGYTF. Filled out from reference TRBV5-1 and TRBJ1-2, the complete variable domain reads KAGVTQTPRYLIKTRGQQVTLSCSPISGHRSVSWYQQTPGQGLQFLFEYFSETQRNKGNFPGRFSGRQFSNSRSEMNVSTLELGDSALYLCASSLARLEGGYTFGSGTRLTVV.

This clone was detected only once. The chain combines TRBV7-8 with TRBJ1-6; D is ambiguous. Deletions cut 0 bases from V and 9 bases from J, with 12 bases between. Germline CDR1 and CDR2: SGHVS and FQNEAQ. There are 15 residues in the CDR3. This chain's CDR3 is CASSLAGGESSPLHF. CDR3 nucleotides: TGTGCCAGCAGCTTAGCGGGCGGGGAGTCTTCACCCCTCCACTTT.

V gene TRBV5-4 combines with J gene TRBJ1-1; D unresolved. Trimming removed 6 bases from V and 1 base from J, with 16 bases in between. The germline CDR1 and CDR2 sequences are SGHNT and YYREEE (reference sequence). There are 15 residues in the CDR3. For the CDR3, the DNA is TGTGCCAGCAATCAACGAGGCAAGCGGAACACTGAAGCTTTCTTT. As protein: CASNQRGKRNTEAFF.

V usage is TRBV4-1 and J usage is TRBJ1-2; 7 bases fit TRBD1. Looked up from germline, CDR1 is MGHRA and CDR2 is YSYEKL. V gave up 4 bases and J gave up 5 bases; unmatched junction bases: 10. The CDR3 runs 15 residues. CDR3 nucleotide sequence: TGCGCCAGCAGCCGGGACAGACCCTCGGGGTATGGCTACACCTTC. Amino acid sequence: CASSRDRPSGYGYTF.

Only one count was recorded for this clone. V is TRBV29-1 and J is TRBJ2-3, with D unclear. Germline V gene lookup returns CDR1 SQVTM and CDR2 ANQGSEA. The length of the CDR3 is 12 residues. The DNA for the CDR3 is TGCACCGGTGTTGGGTCCACAGATACGCAGTATTTT. It yields the protein CTGVGSTDTQYF.

The CDR3 is CASSGVGAGRNTEAFF. The CDR3 DNA is TGTGCCAGCAGTGGAGTGGGGGCAGGGCGGAACACTGAAGCTTTCTTT. This sequence joins TRBV6-1 and TRBJ1-1, with D maybe TRBD1 (6 bases). This CDR3 has 16 amino acids. In germline, CDR1 is MNHNS, CDR2 SASEGT. V was pared by 4 bases and J by 1 base, with 16 bases between.

The chain combines TRBV4-1 with TRBJ2-2, with D maybe TRBD1 (6 bases). The V and J ends lost 5 bases and 4 bases respectively, with 17 bases between them. The CDR3 has 16 amino acids. Germline assignment: CDR1 MGHRA and CDR2 YSYEKL. The CDR3 region is CASSTHRQALTGELFF. The CDR3, as DNA: TGCGCCAGCAGCACCCACCGACAGGCCCTCACCGGGGAGCTGTTTTTT.

The chain uses TRBV5-1 and TRBJ2-7; 8 bases agree with TRBD1. The J segment lost 0 bases and the V segment lost 3 bases, leaving 5 bases of the junction unmatched. Germline V gene data show CDR1 as SGHRS and CDR2 as YFSETQ. This CDR3 region has 15 residues. The CDR3 DNA sequence: TGCGCCAGCAGCTCTTCGACAGGGGCCTCCTACGAGCAGTACTTC. This sequence encodes CASSSSTGASYEQYF. Drawing the rest from reference TRBV5-1 and TRBJ2-7, the complete variable domain is KAGVTQTPRYLIKTRGQQVTLSCSPISGHRSVSWYQQTPGQGLQFLFEYFSETQRNKGNFPGRFSGRQFSNSRSEMNVSTLELGDSALYLCASSSSTGASYEQYFGPGTRLTVT.

The rearrangement links TRBV7-2 to TRBJ2-7; 7 bases match TRBD1. The CDR3 covers 15 residues. V shed 3 bases and J 1 base; nucleotides not matched to a gene: 6. In germline, CDR1 is SGHTA, CDR2 FQGNSA. The CDR3 DNA follows: TGTGCCAGCAGCTTGGGACAGATGGGGTCCTACGAGCAGTACTTC. Translated, it gives CASSLGQMGSYEQYF.

Only one count was recorded for this clone. The rearrangement joins TRBV4-3 to TRBJ1-1; D uncertain. This CDR3 has 13 residues. Germline CDR1 and CDR2: LGHNA and YSLEER. Trimming removed 4 bases at V and 7 bases at J, with 13 bases between. The CDR3 sequence is CASSLDVGGEAFF. The CDR3 region has the DNA TGCGCCAGCAGCCTAGACGTAGGCGGTGAAGCTTTCTTT.

The chain joins TRBV5-6 to TRBJ1-5; D ambiguous. With 2 bases removed from V and 6 bases from J, the gap between germline ends came to 6 bases. CDR1 and CDR2 from the germline V gene are SGHDT and YYEEEE. The CDR3 runs to 12 residues. The CDR3 DNA follows: TGTGCCAGCAGCTTTCAGGCTCAGCCCCAGCATTTT. Its translation: CASSFQAQPQHF.

The J gene is TRBJ1-5, the V gene TRBV7-2; TRBD1 is a possible D gene (6 bases). This CDR3 comprises 16 residues. The germline V and J ends were trimmed by 1 base and 2 bases, with 12 bases remaining between them. CDR1 is SGHTA, CDR2 FQGNSA, per germline. In DNA form, the CDR3 reads TGTGCCAGCAGCTTAGTGGGGGCTAGTGGCAATCAGCCCCAGCATTTT. Translation: CASSLVGASGNQPQHF.

J is TRBJ2-1 and V is TRBV5-1, with 8 nucleotides matching TRBD2. CDR1 SGHRS and CDR2 YFSETQ come from the germline V gene. The length of the CDR3 is 17 residues. V shed 3 bases, J shed 0 bases, and the junction held 8 bases outside the gene matches. The CDR3 DNA reads TGCGCCAGCAGCTCATCAGCCGGGGGGGTCTCCTACAATGAGCAGTTCTTC. It yields the protein CASSSSAGGVSYNEQFF.

V and J are TRBV5-1 and TRBJ1-4; D not certain. The CDR3 sequence is 14 residues long. V lost 4 bases to trimming and J lost 10 bases, with 17 bases between them. Germline CDR1 SGHRS, CDR2 YFSETQ. CDR3 protein: CASSARAGDGKLFF. The CDR3, as DNA: TGCGCCAGCAGCGCACGGGCGGGCGATGGAAAACTGTTTTTT. Full variable domain (rest looked up from reference TRBV5-1 and TRBJ1-4): KAGVTQTPRYLIKTRGQQVTLSCSPISGHRSVSWYQQTPGQGLQFLFEYFSETQRNKGNFPGRFSGRQFSNSRSEMNVSTLELGDSALYLCASSARAGDGKLFFGSGTQLSVL.

The rearrangement uses TRBV6-9 and TRBJ2-1; D possibly uses TRBD1 or TRBD2 (5 bases each). This CDR3 region has 15 residues. The germline V and J ends were trimmed by 0 bases and 6 bases, with 12 bases remaining between them. In germline, CDR1 is MNHGY, CDR2 SVAAGI. The CDR3 is CASSYSPGPSNEQFF. The CDR3, as DNA: TGTGCCAGCAGTTATTCGCCGGGGCCCTCCAATGAGCAGTTCTTC.

The chain links TRBV11-2 to TRBJ1-6, with 7 bases that match TRBD1. This CDR3 is 14 amino acids long. With 4 bases clipped from V and 6 bases from J, the junction kept 3 bases outside the gene matches. Germline V lookup: CDR1 SGHAT, CDR2 FQNNGV. CDR3 nucleotides: TGTGCCAGCAGCTGGGACAGCCCTAATTCACCCCTCCACTTT. This translates into CASSWDSPNSPLHF.

This sequence joins TRBV7-6 and TRBJ2-3; TRBD2 might be the D (5 bases). CDR3 size: 15 residues. Trimming removed 5 bases from V and 0 bases from J, with 12 bases in between. Germline CDR1 is SGHVS and CDR2 is FNYEAQ. This CDR3 is CASSDPSGSTDTQYF. The CDR3 DNA follows: TGTGCCAGCAGCGACCCCTCGGGGAGCACAGATACGCAGTATTTT.

In DNA form, the CDR3 reads TGTGCCAGCAGGGACAGAACAACTAATGAAAAACTGTTTTTT. Protein product: CASRDRTTNEKLFF. The chain has TRBV25-1 and TRBJ1-4; D is perhaps TRBD1 (6 bases). The CDR3 loop spans 14 amino acids. V was trimmed by 6 bases and J by 0 bases, leaving 8 bases between them. Germline-derived CDR1 and CDR2 are MGHDK and SYGVNS.

The rearrangement uses TRBV15 and TRBJ2-7; D unclear. V was trimmed by 0 bases and J by 7 bases, leaving 19 bases between them. Germline V lookup: CDR1 LNHNV, CDR2 YYDKDF (reference sequence). The CDR3 loop spans 16 amino acids. The CDR3 loop is CATSRDLAEQGVEQYF. The CDR3 nucleotides read TGTGCCACCAGCAGAGATTTGGCCGAACAAGGTGTGGAGCAGTACTTC.

The chain recombines TRBV7-6 with TRBJ2-1; no clear D. CDR1 and CDR2 (germline): SGHVS, FNYEAQ. V lost 5 bases and J 7 bases, leaving 9 bases between the germline ends. The CDR3 consists of 12 residues. CDR3 nucleotides: TGTGCCAGCAGCCCATTCGATAATGAGCAGTTCTTC. Translation: CASSPFDNEQFF.

The V and J genes are TRBV28 and TRBJ2-5, with no clear D. Trimming removed 5 bases at V and 2 bases at J, with 12 bases between. This CDR3 region has 14 residues. Germline V CDR1 and CDR2: MDHEN, SYDVKM. CDR3 bases: TGTGCCAGCAGTCCCGATGGGAATCAAGAGACCCAGTACTTC. It specifies CASSPDGNQETQYF.